The 10 T cell receptor beta chains in this list originate from one sample, sequenced in a study of blood T cell repertoires in COVID-19 (dated by TCRdb to 2018 to 2020). Library preparation used the immunoSEQ multiplex PCR assay. TCRdb stores this immuneACCESS table with in-frame sequences only. Part of the clones is absent; in the studies checked, under half of the shortfall reflects unresolved V genes, and no reason is known for the rest. This sample is represented by 150,000 to 160,000 clones; about 85% of them were singletons. Clones ranked in the top ten supply under 2.5% of the sample. Sequencing was carried out using peripheral blood. All receptors come from a woman between 65 and 79 years old with acute or convalescent COVID-19.

The V call is TRBV28, the J call TRBJ1-2; TRBD1 matches at 7 bases. Germline assignment: CDR1 MDHEN and CDR2 SYDVKM. Trimming at V came to 2 bases and at J to 8 bases, leaving 14 bases not matched to a gene. The CDR3 covers 16 residues. Written as DNA, the CDR3 is TGTGCCAGCAGTTTACAGTCGAGACAGGGCTTTGAAGGCTACACCTTC. It specifies CASSLQSRQGFEGYTF.

V and J are TRBV15 and TRBJ2-5, with D perhaps TRBD1 (6 bases). Trimming took 5 bases from V and 3 from J, leaving 10 bases between them. The V gene's germline CDR1 is LNHNV and CDR2 YYDKDF (reference sequence). The CDR3 loop spans 13 amino acids. CDR3 nucleotides: TGTGCCACCAGCCCCGCAGGGGAAGAGACCCAGTACTTC. This sequence encodes CATSPAGEETQYF. The variable domain in full, completed from reference TRBV15 and TRBJ2-5, reads DAMVIQNPRYQVTQFGKPVTLSCSQTLNHNVMYWYQQKSSQAPKLLFHYYDKDFNNEADTPDNFQSRRPNTSFCFLDIRSPGLGDTAMYLCATSPAGEETQYFGPGTRLLVL.

The chain uses TRBV6-2 or TRBV6-3 and TRBJ1-6; TRBD1 is a possible D gene (6 bases). The CDR3 length is 16 residues. V was shortened by 5 bases and J by 9 bases, with 20 bases between the two germline ends. Germline V gene data show CDR1 as MNHEY and CDR2 as SVGEGT. CDR3 bases: TGTGCCAGCAGTCCAGACAGGACCGCAAGGCGTTCACCCCTCCACTTT. This encodes CASSPDRTARRSPLHF.

The genes are TRBV15 and TRBJ1-5, with TRBD1 as a possible D gene (6 bases). V was cut by 1 base and J by 1 base, with 8 bases left in between. CDR3 length: 15 residues. CDR1 LNHNV and CDR2 YYDKDF come from the germline V gene (reference sequence). DNA for the CDR3: TGTGCCACCAGCAGAGGGACAGCGAGCAATCAGCCCCAGCATTTT. The encoded protein is CATSRGTASNQPQHF.

The chain combines TRBV7-9 with TRBJ2-7, with D possibly matching TRBD1 (6 bases). This CDR3 is 13 amino acids long. Germline V gene lookup returns CDR1 SEHNR and CDR2 FQNEAQ (reference sequence). V lost 2 bases to trimming and J lost 6 bases, with 11 bases between them. The CDR3 DNA reads TGTGCCAGCAGCTTATTGGCAGGGGTCGAGCAGTACTTC. It specifies CASSLLAGVEQYF.

The J gene is TRBJ2-7, the V gene TRBV5-4; a possible D gene is TRBD1 (6 bases). Germline CDR1 SGHNT, CDR2 YYREEE (reference sequence). This CDR3 contains 15 residues. The germline V and J ends were trimmed by 1 base and 2 bases, with 13 bases remaining between them. The CDR3 loop reads CASSLQTGQAYEQYF. The CDR3, as DNA: TGTGCCAGCAGCTTGCAAACAGGGCAAGCCTACGAGCAGTACTTC. The full variable domain, its missing parts supplied by reference TRBV5-4 and TRBJ2-7, is ETGVTQSPTHLIKTRGQQVTLRCSSQSGHNTVSWYQQALGQGPQFIFQYYREEENGRGNFPPRFSGLQFPNYSSELNVNALELDDSALYLCASSLQTGQAYEQYFGPGTRLTVT.

The chain joins TRBV6-5 to TRBJ2-1; D not certain. Germline-derived CDR1 and CDR2 are MNHEY and SVGAGI. CDR3 length: 14 amino acids. The V end lost 8 bases, the J end lost 4 bases, and 15 bases lay between the germline ends. In DNA form, the CDR3 reads TGTGCCAGCGATAAGTACGGGTATTACAATGAGCAGTTCTTC. Its translation: CASDKYGYYNEQFF.

This clone appeared a few times. The V gene is TRBV3-1 (or the pseudogene TRBV3-2), the J gene TRBJ1-4, with TRBD1 identical over 7 bases. From germline, CDR1 is LGHDT and CDR2 YNNKEL (reference sequence). The CDR3 extends over 18 amino acids. Trimming cost V 3 bases and J 0 bases; bases outside gene matches: 10. Here the CDR3 DNA reads TGTGCCAGCAGCCAGCGAAGGGGACAGTTCGCAACTAATGAAAAACTGTTTTTT. Residues: CASSQRRGQFATNEKLFF.

The table lists this clone with a count of one. The V gene is TRBV6-2 or TRBV6-3, the J gene TRBJ2-7, with 7 bases identical to TRBD1. V was clipped by 5 bases and J by 0 bases; unmatched bases: 7. The CDR3 has 15 residues. Germline values: CDR1 MNHEY, CDR2 SVGEGT. The CDR3 reads CASSNRGGSSYEQYF. CDR3 bases: TGTGCCAGCAGTAACCGAGGGGGCAGCTCCTACGAGCAGTACTTC.

The genes are TRBV11-2 and TRBJ2-7; 7 bases match TRBD2. J lost 1 base, V lost 1 base, and 1 base had no gene match. This CDR3 has 14 amino acids. Germline V lookup: CDR1 SGHAT, CDR2 FQNNGV. DNA of the CDR3: TGTGCCAGCAGCTTAGGCGGGGGTTCCTACGAGCAGTACTTC. This sequence encodes CASSLGGGSYEQYF. The variable domain in full, completed from reference TRBV11-2 and TRBJ2-7, reads EAGVAQSPRYKIIEKRQSVAFWCNPISGHATLYWYQQILGQGPKLLIQFQNNGVVDDSQLPKDRFSAERLKGVDSTLKIQPAKLEDSAVYLCASSLGGGSYEQYFGPGTRLTVT.